This entry lists 8 T cell receptor beta chains sequenced from one sample in a study of response to subunit inactivated influenza vaccine. Each CDR3 protein gets one entry after TCRdb re-called the RT-PCR reads with MiXCR. The repertoire includes about 830,000 distinct CDR3 sequences, 15% to 20% of them detected once, and 9.5% to 13% sits in the top ten. The sequencing here drew on PBMCs from blood, taken more than 4 days after vaccination. These receptor sequences come from a man between 50 and 59 years old who received an inactivated influenza vaccine.

This clonotype showed up many times. In DNA, the CDR3 is TGTGCCAGCAGGTCCGACAGGTTGGTGGTGGAGACCCAGTACTTC. Its translation is CASRSDRLVVETQYF. The chain employs TRBV5-5 and TRBJ2-5, with a possible D match to TRBD1 (6 bases). The germline V gene has CDR1 SGHKS and CDR2 YYEKEE (reference sequence). The CDR3 loop spans 15 amino acids. Trimming removed 5 bases at V and 5 bases at J, with 19 bases between.

This clonotype was seen a few times. V usage is TRBV29-1 and J usage is TRBJ1-2; D is unclear. V lost 5 bases to trimming and J lost 0 bases, with 13 bases between them. The CDR3 sequence is 14 residues long. The V gene's germline CDR1 is SQVTM and CDR2 ANQGSEA. The DNA for the CDR3 is TGCAGCGTTCGACCCAGGCTTACTAACTATGGCTACACCTTC. It specifies CSVRPRLTNYGYTF.

The gene calls are TRBV4-3 and TRBJ1-2; the D gene is possibly TRBD1 (5 bases). V lost 1 base, J lost 7 bases, and 19 bases lay in between. CDR3 length: 16 amino acids. Germline loops: CDR1 LGHNA, CDR2 YSLEER. The CDR3 spells CASSQVGRGGPVGYTF. In nucleotides, the CDR3 is TGCGCCAGCAGCCAAGTAGGGCGCGGGGGACCAGTTGGCTACACCTTC.

This clonotype was recorded at least ten times. The chain is built from TRBV29-1 and TRBJ2-5; perhaps TRBD2 as D (5 bases). The CDR3 sequence is 10 residues long. With 4 bases removed from V and 5 bases from J, the gap between germline ends came to 5 bases. Germline V gene sequence: CDR1 SQVTM, CDR2 ANQGSEA. In DNA, the CDR3 is TGCAGCGTTGGAGGGGAGACCCAGTACTTC. Protein: CSVGGETQYF.

The genes are TRBV5-1 and TRBJ2-1; tentative D call: TRBD1 (6 bases). V lost 4 bases, J lost 6 bases, and 17 bases lay in between. Germline CDR1 reads SGHRS; CDR2 reads YFSETQ. The CDR3 is 15 amino acids. CDR3 in amino acids: CASSLNSGQVNEQFF. The CDR3 DNA reads as TGCGCCAGCAGCCTAAATTCGGGACAAGTCAATGAGCAGTTCTTC. The full variable domain, in which reference TRBV5-1 and TRBJ2-1 provide the parts outside the CDR3, is KAGVTQTPRYLIKTRGQQVTLSCSPISGHRSVSWYQQTPGQGLQFLFEYFSETQRNKGNFPGRFSGRQFSNSRSEMNVSTLELGDSALYLCASSLNSGQVNEQFFGPGTRLTVL.

This clonotype was detected a few times. This chain connects TRBV20-1 to TRBJ2-5; D remains ambiguous. V lost 3 bases and J lost 1, with 15 bases in between. The CDR3 is 15 residues long. The germline gives CDR1 DFQATT, CDR2 SNEGSKA (reference sequence). The DNA of the CDR3 is TGCAGTGCTAGCGGGCAACGTGGTCGCCAAGAGACCCAGTACTTC. Translation gives CSASGQRGRQETQYF.

This clonotype came up many times. The chain combines TRBV20-1 with TRBJ2-7; the match to TRBD1 covers 9 bases. Germline-derived CDR1 and CDR2 are DFQATT and SNEGSKA (reference sequence). V shed 3 bases and J 2 bases; nucleotides not matched to a gene: 8. The CDR3 runs to 15 residues. CDR3 sequence (DNA): TGCAGTGCTAGTGAAGGGGACAGGGACCCCTACGAGCAGTACTTC. This translates into CSASEGDRDPYEQYF.

The chain is built from TRBV7-6 and TRBJ2-7, with D possibly called TRBD1 or TRBD2 (5 bases each). V was shortened by 5 bases and J by 3 bases, with 11 bases between the two germline ends. This CDR3 spans 13 amino acids. From germline, CDR1 is SGHVS and CDR2 FNYEAQ. For the CDR3, the DNA is TGTGCCAGCAGCCCGACGAGGGGCTACGAGCAGTACTTC. Protein product: CASSPTRGYEQYF.